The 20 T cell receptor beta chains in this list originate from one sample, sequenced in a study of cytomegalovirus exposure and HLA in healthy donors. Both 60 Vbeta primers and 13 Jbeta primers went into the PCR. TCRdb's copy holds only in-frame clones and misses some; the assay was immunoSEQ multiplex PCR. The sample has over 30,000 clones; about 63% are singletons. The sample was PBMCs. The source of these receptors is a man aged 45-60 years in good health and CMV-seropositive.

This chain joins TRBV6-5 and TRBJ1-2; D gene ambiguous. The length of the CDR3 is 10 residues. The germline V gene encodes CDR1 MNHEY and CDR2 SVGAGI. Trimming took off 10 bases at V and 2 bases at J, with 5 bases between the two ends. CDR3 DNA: TGTGCCACTCTCAACTATGGCTACACCTTC. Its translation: CATLNYGYTF.

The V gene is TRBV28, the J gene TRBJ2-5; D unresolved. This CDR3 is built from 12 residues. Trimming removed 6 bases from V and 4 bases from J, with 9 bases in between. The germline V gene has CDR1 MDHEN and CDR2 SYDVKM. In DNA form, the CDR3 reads TGTGCCAGCAGCTCAGCGTTAGAGACCCAGTACTTC. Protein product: CASSSALETQYF. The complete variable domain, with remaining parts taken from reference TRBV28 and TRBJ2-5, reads DVKVTQSSRYLVKRTGEKVFLECVQDMDHENMFWYRQDPGLGLRLIYFSYDVKMKEKGDIPEGYSVSREKKERFSLILESASTNQTSMYLCASSSALETQYFGPGTRLLVL.

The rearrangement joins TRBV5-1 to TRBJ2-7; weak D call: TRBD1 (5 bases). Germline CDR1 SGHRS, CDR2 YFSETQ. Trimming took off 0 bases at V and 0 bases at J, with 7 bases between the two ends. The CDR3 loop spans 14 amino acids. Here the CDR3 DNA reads TGCGCCAGCAGCTTGGAGGGGCACTCCTACGAGCAGTACTTC. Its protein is CASSLEGHSYEQYF.

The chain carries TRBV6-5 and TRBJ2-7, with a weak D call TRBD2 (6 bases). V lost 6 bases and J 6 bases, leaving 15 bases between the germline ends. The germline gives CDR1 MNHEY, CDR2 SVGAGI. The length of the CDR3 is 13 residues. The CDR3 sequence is CASSRDLGGEQYF. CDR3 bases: TGTGCCAGCAGCCGGGACTTGGGGGGCGAGCAGTACTTC.

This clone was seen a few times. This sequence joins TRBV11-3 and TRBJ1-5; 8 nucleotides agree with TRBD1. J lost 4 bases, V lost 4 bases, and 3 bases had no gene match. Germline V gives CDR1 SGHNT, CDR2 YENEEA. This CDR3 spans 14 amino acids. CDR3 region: CASSSRQGNQPQHF. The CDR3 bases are TGTGCCAGCAGCTCCCGACAGGGGAATCAGCCCCAGCATTTT.

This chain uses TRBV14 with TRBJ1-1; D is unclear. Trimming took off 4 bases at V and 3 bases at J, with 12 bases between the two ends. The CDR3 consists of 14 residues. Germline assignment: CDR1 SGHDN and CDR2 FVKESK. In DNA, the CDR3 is TGTGCCAGCAGCCGTTACCACGGTGACACTGAAGCTTTCTTT. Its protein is CASSRYHGDTEAFF.

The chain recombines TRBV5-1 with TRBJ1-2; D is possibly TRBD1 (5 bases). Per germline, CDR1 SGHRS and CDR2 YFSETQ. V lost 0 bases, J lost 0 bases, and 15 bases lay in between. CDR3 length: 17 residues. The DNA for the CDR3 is TGCGCCAGCAGCTTGGATGGCCCCAGGGTAGCTAACTATGGCTACACCTTC. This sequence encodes CASSLDGPRVANYGYTF.

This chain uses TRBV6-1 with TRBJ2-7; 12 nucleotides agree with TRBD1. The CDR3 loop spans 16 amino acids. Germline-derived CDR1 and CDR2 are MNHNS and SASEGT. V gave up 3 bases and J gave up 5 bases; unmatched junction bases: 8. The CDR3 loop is CASSEEAGTGGNEQYF. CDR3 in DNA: TGTGCCAGCAGTGAGGAGGCGGGGACAGGGGGCAACGAGCAGTACTTC.

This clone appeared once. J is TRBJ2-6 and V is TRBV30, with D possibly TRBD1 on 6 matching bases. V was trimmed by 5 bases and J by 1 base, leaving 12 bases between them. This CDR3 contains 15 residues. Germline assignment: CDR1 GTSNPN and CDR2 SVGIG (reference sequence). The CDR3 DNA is TGTGCCTGGGACTTAGGGGGTTCTGGGGCCAACGTCCTGACTTTC. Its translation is CAWDLGGSGANVLTF.

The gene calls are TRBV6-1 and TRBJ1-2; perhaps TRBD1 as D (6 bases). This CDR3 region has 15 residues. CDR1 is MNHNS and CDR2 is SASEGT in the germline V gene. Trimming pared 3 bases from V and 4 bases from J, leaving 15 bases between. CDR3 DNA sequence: TGTGCCAGCAGTGACCCGAGGACAGTTAGCTATGGCTACACCTTC. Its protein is CASSDPRTVSYGYTF.

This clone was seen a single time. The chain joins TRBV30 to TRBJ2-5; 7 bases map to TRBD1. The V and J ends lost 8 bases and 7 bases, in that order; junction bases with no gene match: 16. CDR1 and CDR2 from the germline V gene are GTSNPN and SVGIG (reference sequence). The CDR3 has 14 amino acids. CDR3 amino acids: CARSGDSGLGTQYF. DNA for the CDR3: TGTGCCAGGTCAGGGGACAGCGGCCTGGGGACCCAGTACTTC.

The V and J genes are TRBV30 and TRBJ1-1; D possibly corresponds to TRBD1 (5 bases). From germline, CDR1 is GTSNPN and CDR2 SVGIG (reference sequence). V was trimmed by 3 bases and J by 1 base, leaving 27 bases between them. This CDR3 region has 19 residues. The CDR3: CAWSLFRGDLVETNTEAFF. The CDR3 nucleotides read TGTGCCTGGAGCCTATTTCGGGGGGATTTGGTGGAAACGAACACTGAAGCTTTCTTT. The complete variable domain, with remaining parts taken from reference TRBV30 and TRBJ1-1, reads SQTIHQWPATLVQPVGSPLSLECTVEGTSNPNLYWYRQAAGRGLQLLFYSVGIGQISSEVPQNLSASRPQDRQFILSSKKLLLSDSGFYLCAWSLFRGDLVETNTEAFFGQGTRLTVV.

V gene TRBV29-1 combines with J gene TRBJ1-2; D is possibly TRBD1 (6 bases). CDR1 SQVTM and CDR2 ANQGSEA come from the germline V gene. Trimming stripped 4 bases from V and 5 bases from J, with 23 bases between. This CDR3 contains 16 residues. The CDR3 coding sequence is TGCAGCGTTGGTTCGCAGTGGGACCCTCAGGGGTATGGCTACACCTTC. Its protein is CSVGSQWDPQGYGYTF.

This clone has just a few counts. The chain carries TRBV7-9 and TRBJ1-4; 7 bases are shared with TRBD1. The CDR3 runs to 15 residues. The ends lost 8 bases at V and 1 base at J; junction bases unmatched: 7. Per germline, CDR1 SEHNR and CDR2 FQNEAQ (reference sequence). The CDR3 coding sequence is TGTGCCAGCCTACCATACAGGGGAACTAATGAAAAACTGTTTTTT. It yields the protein CASLPYRGTNEKLFF.

The CDR3 reads CASSLGAGGLYEQYF. The CDR3 DNA reads as TGTGCCAGCAGCTTAGGCGCAGGGGGCCTCTACGAGCAGTACTTC. The chain is built from TRBV7-2 and TRBJ2-7, with 8 bases lining up with TRBD1. Germline loops: CDR1 SGHTA, CDR2 FQGNSA. Trimming removed 1 base from V and 3 bases from J; junction bases left unmatched: 5. This CDR3 comprises 15 residues.

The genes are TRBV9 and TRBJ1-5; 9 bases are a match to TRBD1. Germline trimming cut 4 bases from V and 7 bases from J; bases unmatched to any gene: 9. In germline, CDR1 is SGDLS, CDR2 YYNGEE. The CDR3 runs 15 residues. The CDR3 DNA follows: TGTGCCAGCAGCAGGGGACAGGGAATCCAACAGCCCCAGCATTTT. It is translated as CASSRGQGIQQPQHF.

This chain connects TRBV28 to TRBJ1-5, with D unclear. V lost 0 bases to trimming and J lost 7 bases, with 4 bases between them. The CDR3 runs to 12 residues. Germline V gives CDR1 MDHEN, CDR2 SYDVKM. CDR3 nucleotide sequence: TGTGCCAGCAGTTTATGGGCACAGCCCCAGCATTTT. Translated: CASSLWAQPQHF. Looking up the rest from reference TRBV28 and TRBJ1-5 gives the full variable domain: DVKVTQSSRYLVKRTGEKVFLECVQDMDHENMFWYRQDPGLGLRLIYFSYDVKMKEKGDIPEGYSVSREKKERFSLILESASTNQTSMYLCASSLWAQPQHFGDGTRLSIL.

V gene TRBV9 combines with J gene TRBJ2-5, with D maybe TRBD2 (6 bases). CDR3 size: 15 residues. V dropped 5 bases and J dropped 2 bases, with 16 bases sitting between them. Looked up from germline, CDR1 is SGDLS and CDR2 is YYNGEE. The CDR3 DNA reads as TGTGCCAGCAGGCTGGGGGTAGCGGATCAAGAGACCCAGTACTTC. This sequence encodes CASRLGVADQETQYF.

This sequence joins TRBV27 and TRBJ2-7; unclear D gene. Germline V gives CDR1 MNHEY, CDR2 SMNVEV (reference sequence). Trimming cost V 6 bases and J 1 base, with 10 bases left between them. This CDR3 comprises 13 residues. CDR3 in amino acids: CASSPSMSYEQYF. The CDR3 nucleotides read TGTGCCAGCAGCCCGAGTATGTCCTACGAGCAGTACTTC.

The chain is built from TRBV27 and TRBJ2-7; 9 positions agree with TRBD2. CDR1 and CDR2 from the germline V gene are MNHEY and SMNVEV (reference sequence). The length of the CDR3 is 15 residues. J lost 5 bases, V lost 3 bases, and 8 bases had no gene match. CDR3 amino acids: CASSLVAGVVDEQYF. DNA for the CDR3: TGTGCCAGCAGTTTGGTAGCGGGAGTCGTAGACGAGCAGTACTTC.